The 28 T cell receptor beta chains in this list originate from one sample, sequenced in a study of cytomegalovirus exposure and HLA in healthy donors. PCR used 60 Vbeta primers and 13 Jbeta primers. Clones were sequenced by immunoSEQ multiplex PCR, and TCRdb holds only the in-frame ones, with some missing. The clone table shows 85,000 to 110,000 clones, with the ten largest holding about 3%. The sample comprised PBMCs. These receptors were taken from a man aged 35 to 55 in good health and CMV-seronegative.

The rearrangement joins TRBV6-1 to TRBJ2-5, with 11 bases identical to TRBD2. Germline CDR1 MNHNS, CDR2 SASEGT. V lost 1 base and J lost 2; bases outside the gene matches: 3. This CDR3 has 16 residues. CDR3 loop: CASSEGLAGGQETQYF. DNA for the CDR3: TGTGCCAGCAGTGAAGGGCTAGCGGGGGGACAAGAGACCCAGTACTTC.

The CDR3 DNA is TGCGCCAGCAGCCAAGTCCAGGGGTACGAGCAGTACTTC. Translated: CASSQVQGYEQYF. V and J are TRBV4-3 and TRBJ2-7; D perhaps matches TRBD1 (6 bases). CDR3 length: 13 amino acids. Germline values: CDR1 LGHNA, CDR2 YSLEER. With 1 base removed from V and 4 bases from J, the gap between germline ends came to 8 bases.

The chain has TRBV9 and TRBJ2-3, with D perhaps TRBD2 (6 bases). The CDR3 extends over 16 amino acids. Germline CDR1 is SGDLS and CDR2 is YYNGEE. Trimming shortened V by 0 bases and J by 3 bases, and 14 bases separated the two germline ends. The CDR3 sequence: CASSVGDFRLTDTQYF. The CDR3 region has the DNA TGTGCCAGCAGCGTAGGGGACTTTCGTTTGACAGATACGCAGTATTTT.

The chain couples TRBV30 to TRBJ1-1; maybe TRBD1 (5 bases). CDR1 GTSNPN and CDR2 SVGIG come from the germline V gene (reference sequence). Trimming stripped 1 base from V and 4 bases from J, with 13 bases between. The CDR3 runs 14 residues. Here the CDR3 DNA reads TGTGCCTGGAGTGGGGGGGGTTTGACCACTGAAGCTTTCTTT. Translating it yields CAWSGGGLTTEAFF.

The J gene is TRBJ2-4, the V gene TRBV27, with 7 positions matching TRBD2. V was pared by 3 bases and J by 0 bases, with 8 bases of the junction left unmatched. CDR1 and CDR2 from the germline V gene are MNHEY and SMNVEV (reference sequence). CDR3 length: 17 residues. In nucleotides, the CDR3 is TGTGCCAGCAGTTTCCAGCGGGACTCACTAGCCAAAAACATTCAGTACTTC. This translates into CASSFQRDSLAKNIQYF.

This rearrangement joins TRBV6-1 to TRBJ1-5; 9 nucleotides agree with TRBD1. V shed 6 bases, J shed 6 bases, and the junction held 6 bases outside the gene matches. This CDR3 contains 14 residues. Germline CDR1 is MNHNS and CDR2 is SASEGT. DNA for the CDR3: TGTGCCAGCAGGGGACAGGGTGGAGGTCAGCCCCAGCATTTT. It specifies CASRGQGGGQPQHF.

The V and J genes are TRBV6-5 and TRBJ2-5; TRBD2 matches at 10 bases. CDR1 is MNHEY, CDR2 SVGAGI, per germline. V shed 7 bases, J shed 7 bases, and the junction held 12 bases outside the gene matches. This CDR3 has 15 residues. The CDR3 sequence: CASKSGASGSGTQYF. For the CDR3, the DNA is TGTGCCAGCAAAAGCGGGGCTAGCGGGAGTGGGACCCAGTACTTC.

The genes are TRBV4-3 and TRBJ2-7; 8 nucleotides match TRBD1. This CDR3 region has 15 residues. Germline V gene sequence: CDR1 LGHNA, CDR2 YSLEER. The V segment lost 2 bases and the J segment 2 bases; nucleotides outside the gene matches: 5. The chain's CDR3 is CASSQTQGVTYEQYF. In DNA, the CDR3 is TGCGCCAGCAGCCAAACACAGGGGGTAACCTACGAGCAGTACTTC.

The CDR3 DNA is TGTGCCAGCACCACCCAAATTACGGCGGGGGGTCGGGAGACCCAGTACTTC. Translating gives CASTTQITAGGRETQYF. This chain joins TRBV5-5 and TRBJ2-5, with 8 bases fitting TRBD2. Germline V gene lookup returns CDR1 SGHKS and CDR2 YYEKEE (reference sequence). The CDR3 totals 17 residues. J lost 5 bases, V lost 6 bases, and 18 bases had no gene match.

J is TRBJ1-6 and V is TRBV30; perhaps TRBD1 as D (5 bases). Germline CDR1 reads GTSNPN; CDR2 reads SVGIG (reference sequence). The CDR3 has 15 residues. Trimming took off 7 bases at V and 7 bases at J, with 20 bases between the two ends. The CDR3 DNA sequence: TGTGCCTCTGTAAGCGACAGTCAGCCGAATTCACCCCTCCACTTT. It is translated as CASVSDSQPNSPLHF.

V usage is TRBV6-6 and J usage is TRBJ1-2; maybe TRBD1 (5 bases). Per the germline V gene, CDR1 is MNHNY and CDR2 is SVGAGI (reference sequence). The CDR3 has 14 amino acids. The V end lost 6 bases, the J end lost 3 bases, and 14 bases lay between the germline ends. CDR3 in amino acids: CASRVPGQYYGYTF. DNA of the CDR3: TGTGCCAGCAGGGTTCCTGGACAATACTATGGCTACACCTTC.

This rearrangement joins TRBV29-1 to TRBJ2-3; no reliable D call. Between the trimmed V and J ends, which lost 3 bases and 2 bases, there was a span of 9 bases. CDR3 length: 13 residues. Germline-derived CDR1 and CDR2 are SQVTM and ANQGSEA. The CDR3 region is CSVDALYTDTQYF. The DNA for the CDR3 is TGCAGCGTTGACGCCCTATACACAGATACGCAGTATTTT.

V gene TRBV29-1 combines with J gene TRBJ1-1, with TRBD1 as a possible D gene (5 bases). Germline V gene sequence: CDR1 SQVTM, CDR2 ANQGSEA. The CDR3 contains 12 residues. The V end was cut by 5 bases, the J end by 6 bases, with 13 bases between. The CDR3 protein is CSVYTTGPEAFF. For the CDR3, the DNA is TGCAGCGTTTATACTACAGGCCCTGAAGCTTTCTTT.

This chain joins TRBV14 and TRBJ2-1; 7 bases agree with TRBD1. CDR1 and CDR2 (germline): SGHDN, FVKESK. The CDR3 runs 16 residues. V trimming: 0 bases; J trimming: 3 bases; junction bases outside the gene matches: 5. The CDR3, as DNA: TGTGCCAGCAGCCAAGAGGGACAGCAATACTACAATGAGCAGTTCTTC. It is translated as CASSQEGQQYYNEQFF.

The chain couples TRBV10-1 to TRBJ2-7; the D is unclear. CDR1 is WNHNN and CDR2 is SYGVQD in the germline V gene (reference sequence). The CDR3 loop spans 13 amino acids. V was cut by 3 bases and J by 3 bases, with 9 bases left in between. CDR3 sequence reads: CASSDPPGYEQYF. CDR3 DNA sequence: TGCGCCAGCAGTGACCCGCCGGGCTACGAGCAGTACTTC.

The chain links TRBV7-9 to TRBJ2-1; 9 bases line up with TRBD2. The trim removed 6 bases at V and 0 bases at J, leaving 6 bases unmatched. Germline V lookup: CDR1 SEHNR, CDR2 FQNEAQ (reference sequence). CDR3 length: 16 amino acids. Written as DNA, the CDR3 is TGTGCCAGCAGTTTAAGCGGGAGGAGCTCCTACAATGAGCAGTTCTTC. Protein sequence: CASSLSGRSSYNEQFF.

A word on this clone: At one of its ends the junction is not consistent with the germline gene, which may arise from a read error. The rearrangement joins TRBV5-5 to TRBJ2-5; TRBD1 aligns across 10 bases. Germline V gives CDR1 SGHKS, CDR2 YYEKEE (reference sequence). The CDR3 consists of 13 residues. In DNA form, the CDR3 reads TGTGCCAGCAGTTTGGGACAGGGGCAGACCCAGTACTTC. Translating it yields CASSLGQGQTQYF.

The V and J genes are TRBV18 and TRBJ2-3; D remains ambiguous. The CDR3 sequence is 13 residues long. Germline values: CDR1 KGHSH, CDR2 LQKENI. The V end was cut by 2 bases, the J end by 2 bases, with 5 bases between. CDR3 in amino acids: CASSPVNTDTQYF. In DNA form, the CDR3 reads TGTGCCAGCTCACCAGTAAACACAGATACGCAGTATTTT. The variable domain in full, with the rest retrieved from reference TRBV18 and TRBJ2-3, is NAGVMQNPRHLVRRRGQEARLRCSPMKGHSHVYWYRQLPEEGLKFMVYLQKENIIDESGMPKERFSAEFPKEGPSILRIQQVVRGDSAAYFCASSPVNTDTQYFGPGTRLTVL.

The CDR3 is CASSRWTGGVAGELFF. The DNA for the CDR3 is TGTGCCAGCAGCCGGTGGACAGGGGGCGTCGCCGGGGAGCTGTTTTTT. This sequence joins TRBV11-2 and TRBJ2-2, with 11 bases fitting TRBD1. The CDR3 has 16 residues. Per germline, CDR1 SGHAT and CDR2 FQNNGV. J lost 6 bases, V lost 5 bases, and 8 bases had no gene match.

The chain uses TRBV7-2 and TRBJ2-5; 8 bases align to TRBD1. The CDR3 length is 15 residues. The V gene's germline CDR1 is SGHTA and CDR2 FQGNSA. J was trimmed by 5 bases and V by 5 bases; bases with no gene match: 10. The CDR3 protein is CASSRNTGGRETQYF. DNA for the CDR3: TGTGCCAGCAGCCGGAACACAGGGGGGAGGGAGACCCAGTACTTC. Combining the CDR3 with reference TRBV7-2 and TRBJ2-5 gives the whole variable domain GAGVSQSPSNKVTEKGKDVELRCDPISGHTALYWYRQSLGQGLEFLIYFQGNSAPDKSGLPSDRFSAERTGGSVSTLTIQRTQQEDSAVYLCASSRNTGGRETQYFGPGTRLLVL.

The chain combines TRBV10-3 with TRBJ1-1, with D possibly being TRBD1 (6 bases). CDR3 length: 15 residues. Germline CDR1 and CDR2: ENHRY and SYGVKD. V dropped 4 bases and J dropped 3 bases, with 15 bases sitting between them. In nucleotides, the CDR3 is TGTGCCATCAGTGGGAACAGGGCGGGGGACACTGAAGCTTTCTTT. Residues: CAISGNRAGDTEAFF.

The chain recombines TRBV10-3 with TRBJ1-4; D remains ambiguous. Germline CDR1 reads ENHRY; CDR2 reads SYGVKD. The V end was cut by 7 bases, the J end by 4 bases, with 16 bases between. CDR3 length: 15 amino acids. This CDR3 is CAIMRDGEINEKLFF. CDR3 in DNA: TGTGCCATCATGAGAGACGGGGAAATTAATGAAAAACTGTTTTTT.

V usage is TRBV7-2 and J usage is TRBJ2-7; the match to TRBD2 covers 13 bases. J was trimmed by 5 bases and V by 5 bases; bases with no gene match: 6. Germline V gene lookup returns CDR1 SGHTA and CDR2 FQGNSA. This CDR3 has 15 amino acids. DNA of the CDR3: TGTGCCAGCAGCCTGACTAGCGGGGGGAGGAACGAGCAGTACTTC. Amino acid sequence: CASSLTSGGRNEQYF. The full variable domain, completed using reference TRBV7-2 and TRBJ2-7, is GAGVSQSPSNKVTEKGKDVELRCDPISGHTALYWYRQSLGQGLEFLIYFQGNSAPDKSGLPSDRFSAERTGGSVSTLTIQRTQQEDSAVYLCASSLTSGGRNEQYFGPGTRLTVT.

This chain connects TRBV15 to TRBJ2-5; D is unresolved. CDR3 size: 16 residues. CDR1 LNHNV and CDR2 YYDKDF come from the germline V gene (reference sequence). The germline V and J ends were trimmed by 0 bases and 2 bases, with 13 bases remaining between them. DNA of the CDR3: TGTGCCACCAGCAGAGATTCAGGTGTATCACAAGAGACCCAGTACTTC. This encodes CATSRDSGVSQETQYF.

CDR3: CASRKTDEAFF. In DNA, the CDR3 is TGTGCCAGTAGGAAGACAGATGAAGCTTTCTTT. The chain combines TRBV19 with TRBJ1-1; a possible D gene is TRBD1 (5 bases). Trimming shortened V by 6 bases and J by 7 bases, and 9 bases separated the two germline ends. The CDR3 totals 11 residues. Germline CDR1 and CDR2: LNHDA and SQIVND (reference sequence).

The chain combines TRBV7-2 with TRBJ1-5; D ambiguous. Germline loops: CDR1 SGHTA, CDR2 FQGNSA. V was cut by 5 bases and J by 5 bases, with 7 bases left in between. This CDR3 spans 12 amino acids. CDR3 sequence: CASSLRDQPQHF. The DNA for the CDR3 is TGTGCCAGCAGCCTACGGGATCAGCCCCAGCATTTT.

The gene calls are TRBV9 and TRBJ2-3; no definite D call. The V gene lost 0 bases and the J gene lost 4 bases, with 9 bases spanning the gap. Germline V gives CDR1 SGDLS, CDR2 YYNGEE. This CDR3 has 14 amino acids. The CDR3 region has the DNA TGTGCCAGCAGCGTAGGGGCAACGTCAGATACGCAGTATTTT. This encodes CASSVGATSDTQYF.

CDR3: CASSASRARNTIYF. The CDR3 region has the DNA TGTGCCAGCAGCGCCAGCAGGGCTAGAAACACCATATATTTT. This chain connects TRBV27 to TRBJ1-3, with a weak D call TRBD1 (5 bases). V was trimmed by 6 bases and J by 5 bases, leaving 14 bases between them. The germline CDR1 and CDR2 sequences are MNHEY and SMNVEV (reference sequence). CDR3 length equals 14 residues.